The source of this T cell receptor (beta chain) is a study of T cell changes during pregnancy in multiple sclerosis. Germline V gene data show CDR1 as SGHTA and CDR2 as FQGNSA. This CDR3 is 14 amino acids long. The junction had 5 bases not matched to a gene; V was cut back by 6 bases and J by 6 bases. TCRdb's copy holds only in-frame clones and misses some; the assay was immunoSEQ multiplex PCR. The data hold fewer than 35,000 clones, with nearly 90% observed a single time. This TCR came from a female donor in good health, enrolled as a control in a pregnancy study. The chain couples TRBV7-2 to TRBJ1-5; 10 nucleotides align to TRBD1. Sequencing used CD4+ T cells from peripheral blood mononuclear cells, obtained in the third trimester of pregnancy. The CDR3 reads CASRPTGGGQPQHF. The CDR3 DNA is TGTGCCAGCAGGCCGACAGGGGGCGGTCAGCCCCAGCATTTT.